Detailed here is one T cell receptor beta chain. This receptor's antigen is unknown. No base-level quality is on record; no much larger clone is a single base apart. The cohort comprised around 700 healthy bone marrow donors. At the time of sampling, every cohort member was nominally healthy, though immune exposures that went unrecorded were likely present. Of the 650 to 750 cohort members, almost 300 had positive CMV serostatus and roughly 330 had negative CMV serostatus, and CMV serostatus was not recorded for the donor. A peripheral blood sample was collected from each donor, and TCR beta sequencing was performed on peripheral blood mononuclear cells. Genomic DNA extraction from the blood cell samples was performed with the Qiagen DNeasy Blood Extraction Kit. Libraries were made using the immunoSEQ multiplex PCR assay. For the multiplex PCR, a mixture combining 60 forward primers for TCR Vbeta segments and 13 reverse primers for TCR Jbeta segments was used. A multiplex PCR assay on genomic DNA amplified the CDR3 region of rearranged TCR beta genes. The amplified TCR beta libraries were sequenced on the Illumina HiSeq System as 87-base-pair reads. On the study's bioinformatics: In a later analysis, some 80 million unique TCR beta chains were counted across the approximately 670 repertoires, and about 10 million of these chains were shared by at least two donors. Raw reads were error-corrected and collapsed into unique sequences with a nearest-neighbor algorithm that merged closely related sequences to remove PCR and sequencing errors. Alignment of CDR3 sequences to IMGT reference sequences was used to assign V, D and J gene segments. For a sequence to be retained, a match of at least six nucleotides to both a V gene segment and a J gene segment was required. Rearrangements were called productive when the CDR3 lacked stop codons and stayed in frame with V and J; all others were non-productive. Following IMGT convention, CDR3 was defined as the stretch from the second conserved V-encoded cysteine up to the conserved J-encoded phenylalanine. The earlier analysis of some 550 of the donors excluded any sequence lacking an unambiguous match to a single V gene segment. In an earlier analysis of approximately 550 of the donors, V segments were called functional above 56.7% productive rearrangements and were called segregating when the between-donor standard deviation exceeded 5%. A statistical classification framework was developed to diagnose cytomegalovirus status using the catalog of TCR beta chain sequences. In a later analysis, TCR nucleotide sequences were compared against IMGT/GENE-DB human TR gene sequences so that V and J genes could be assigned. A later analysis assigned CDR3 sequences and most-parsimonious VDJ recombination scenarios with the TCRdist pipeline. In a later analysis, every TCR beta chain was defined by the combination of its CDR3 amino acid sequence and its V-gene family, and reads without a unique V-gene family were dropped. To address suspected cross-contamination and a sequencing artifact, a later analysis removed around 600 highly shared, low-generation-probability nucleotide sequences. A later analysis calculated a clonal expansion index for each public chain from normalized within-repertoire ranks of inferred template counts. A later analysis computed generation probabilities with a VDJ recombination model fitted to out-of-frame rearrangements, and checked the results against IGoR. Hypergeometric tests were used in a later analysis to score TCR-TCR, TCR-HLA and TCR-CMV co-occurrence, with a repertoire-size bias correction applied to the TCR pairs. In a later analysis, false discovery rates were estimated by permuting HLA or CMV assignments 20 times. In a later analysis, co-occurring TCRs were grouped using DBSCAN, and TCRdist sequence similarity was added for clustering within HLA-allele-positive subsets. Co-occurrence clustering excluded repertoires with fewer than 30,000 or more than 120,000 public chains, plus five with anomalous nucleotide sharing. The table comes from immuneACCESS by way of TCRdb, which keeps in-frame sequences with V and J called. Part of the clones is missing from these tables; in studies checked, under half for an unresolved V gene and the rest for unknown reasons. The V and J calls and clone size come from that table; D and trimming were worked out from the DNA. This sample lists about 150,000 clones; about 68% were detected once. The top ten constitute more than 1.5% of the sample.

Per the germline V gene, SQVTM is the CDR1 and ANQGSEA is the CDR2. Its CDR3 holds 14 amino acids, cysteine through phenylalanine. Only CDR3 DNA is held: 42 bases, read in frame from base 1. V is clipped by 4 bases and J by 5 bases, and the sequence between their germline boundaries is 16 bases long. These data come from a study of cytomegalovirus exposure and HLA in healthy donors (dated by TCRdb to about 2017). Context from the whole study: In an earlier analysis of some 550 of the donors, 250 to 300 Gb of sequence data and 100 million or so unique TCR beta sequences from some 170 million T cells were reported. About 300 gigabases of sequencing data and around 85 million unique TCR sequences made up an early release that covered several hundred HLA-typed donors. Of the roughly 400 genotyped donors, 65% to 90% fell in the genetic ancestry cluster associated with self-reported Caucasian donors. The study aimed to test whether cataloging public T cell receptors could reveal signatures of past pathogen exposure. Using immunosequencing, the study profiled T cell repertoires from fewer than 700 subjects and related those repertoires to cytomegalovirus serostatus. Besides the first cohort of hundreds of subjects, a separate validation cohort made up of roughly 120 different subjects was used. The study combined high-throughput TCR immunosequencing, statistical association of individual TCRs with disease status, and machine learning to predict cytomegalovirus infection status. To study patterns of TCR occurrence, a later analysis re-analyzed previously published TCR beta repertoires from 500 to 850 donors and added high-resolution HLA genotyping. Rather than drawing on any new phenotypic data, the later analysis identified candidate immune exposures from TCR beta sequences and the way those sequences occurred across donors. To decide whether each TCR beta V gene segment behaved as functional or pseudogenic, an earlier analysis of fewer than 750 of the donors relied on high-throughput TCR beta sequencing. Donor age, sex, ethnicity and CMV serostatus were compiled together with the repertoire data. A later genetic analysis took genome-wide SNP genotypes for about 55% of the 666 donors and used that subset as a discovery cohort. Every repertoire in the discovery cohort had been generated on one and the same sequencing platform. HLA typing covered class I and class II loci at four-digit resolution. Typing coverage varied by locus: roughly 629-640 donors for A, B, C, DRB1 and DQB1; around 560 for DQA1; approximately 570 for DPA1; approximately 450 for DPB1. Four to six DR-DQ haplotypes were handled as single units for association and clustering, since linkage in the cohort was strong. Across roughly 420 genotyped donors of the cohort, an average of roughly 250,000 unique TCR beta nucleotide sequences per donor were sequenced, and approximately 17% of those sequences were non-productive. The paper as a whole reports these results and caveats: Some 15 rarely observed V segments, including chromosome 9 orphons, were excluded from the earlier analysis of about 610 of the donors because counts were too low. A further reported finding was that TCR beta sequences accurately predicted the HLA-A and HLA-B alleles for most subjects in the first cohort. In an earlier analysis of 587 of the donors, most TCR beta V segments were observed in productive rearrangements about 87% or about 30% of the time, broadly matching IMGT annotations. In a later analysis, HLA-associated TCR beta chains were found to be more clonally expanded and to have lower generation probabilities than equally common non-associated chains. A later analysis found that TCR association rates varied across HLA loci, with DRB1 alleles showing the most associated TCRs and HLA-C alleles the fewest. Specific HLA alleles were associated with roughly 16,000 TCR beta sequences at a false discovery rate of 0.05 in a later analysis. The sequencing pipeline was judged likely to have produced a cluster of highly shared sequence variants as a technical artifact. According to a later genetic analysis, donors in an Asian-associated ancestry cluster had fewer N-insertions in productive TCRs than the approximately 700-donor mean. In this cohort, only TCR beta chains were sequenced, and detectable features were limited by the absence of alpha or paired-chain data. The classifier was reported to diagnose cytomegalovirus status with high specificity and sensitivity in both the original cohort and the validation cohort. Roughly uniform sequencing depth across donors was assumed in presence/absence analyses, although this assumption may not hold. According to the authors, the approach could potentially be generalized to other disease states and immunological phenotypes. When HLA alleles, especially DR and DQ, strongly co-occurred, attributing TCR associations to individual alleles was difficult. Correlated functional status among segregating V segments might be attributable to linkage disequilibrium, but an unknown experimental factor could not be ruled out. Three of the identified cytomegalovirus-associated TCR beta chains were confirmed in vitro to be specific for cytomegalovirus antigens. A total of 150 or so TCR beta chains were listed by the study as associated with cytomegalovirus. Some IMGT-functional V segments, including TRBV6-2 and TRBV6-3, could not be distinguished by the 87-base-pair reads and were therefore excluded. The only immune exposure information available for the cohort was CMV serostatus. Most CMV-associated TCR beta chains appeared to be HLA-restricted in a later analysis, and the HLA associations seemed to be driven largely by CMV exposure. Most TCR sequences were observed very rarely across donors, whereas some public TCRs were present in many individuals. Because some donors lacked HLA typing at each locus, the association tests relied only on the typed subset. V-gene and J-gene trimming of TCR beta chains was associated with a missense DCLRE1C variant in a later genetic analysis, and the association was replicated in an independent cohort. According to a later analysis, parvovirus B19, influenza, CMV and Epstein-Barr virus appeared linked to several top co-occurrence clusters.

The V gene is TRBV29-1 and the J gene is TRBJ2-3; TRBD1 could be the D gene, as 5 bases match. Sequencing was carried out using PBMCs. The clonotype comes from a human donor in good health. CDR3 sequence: CSVGSPGWGDTQYF. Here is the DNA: TGCAGCGTTGGGAGTCCAGGGTGGGGAGATACGCAGTATTTT.